This T cell receptor beta chain was obtained from a study of monozygotic twins with inflammatory bowel disease. The CDR3 runs 16 residues. Per the germline V gene, CDR1 is DFQATT and CDR2 is SNEGSKA (reference sequence). A total RNA quantity of roughly 3,300 ng went into each TCR library. Template switching appended UMIs that held a 6-nucleotide sample barcode. TCRdb reprocessed the 5' RACE reads; each CDR3 protein has one entry and no DNA is given. Its table records fewer than 450,000 distinct CDR3 sequences. The material sequenced was blood. This receptor was identified in a human donor with ulcerative colitis or Crohn's disease, or a healthy co-twin of an affected twin (not recorded which). V is TRBV20-1 and J is TRBJ2-2; TCRdb gives TRBD1 as the D gene, but with no DNA this cannot be confirmed. The chain's CDR3 is CSARDRRTGDTGELFF.